Below are 14 T cell receptor beta chains sequenced from a single sample in a study of CD8 T cells in ankylosing spondylitis. Overall study findings and caveats: In ankylosing spondylitis blood, a motif of seven or eight highly homologous TCR beta variants appeared characteristic.

No cognate antigen is known for these TCRs. One entry per CDR3 protein, called by TCRdb with MiXCR from the 5' RACE reads. This sample has around 540,000 distinct CDR3 sequences; 9.5% to 15% occur once, and the top ten carry about 6.8%. The sample consisted of blood, either unsorted or a sorted T cell fraction (not recorded which). The receptors shown here come from a male donor with ankylosing spondylitis.

In this sample, this clonotype turned up many times. The chain uses TRBV29-1 and TRBJ2-3; D is unclear. This CDR3 comprises 12 residues. V gave up 5 bases and J gave up 2 bases, with 8 bases separating them. The germline CDR1 and CDR2 sequences are SQVTM and ANQGSEA. CDR3 residues: CSVTSLTDTQYF. As DNA, the CDR3 is TGCAGCGTTACGTCCCTCACAGATACGCAGTATTTT.

This clonotype was recorded many times. The V gene is TRBV3-1, the J gene TRBJ2-7, with 13 positions matching TRBD2. V shed 6 bases, J shed 3 bases, and the junction held 5 bases outside the gene matches. This CDR3 spans 15 amino acids. Germline CDR1 is LGHDT and CDR2 is YNNKEL (reference sequence). The CDR3 loop reads CASSLGLAGDYEQYF. As DNA, the CDR3 is TGTGCCAGCAGTCTTGGACTAGCGGGAGACTACGAGCAGTACTTC.

This clonotype was seen ten or more times. This sequence joins TRBV5-1 and TRBJ2-1, with 8 nucleotides matching TRBD1. The ends lost 5 bases at V and 8 bases at J; junction bases unmatched: 6. The germline CDR1 and CDR2 sequences are SGHRS and YFSETQ. The CDR3 is 13 amino acids. CDR3 DNA: TGCGCCAGCAGTTGGACAGGGAGCTATGAGCAGTTCTTC. Protein product: CASSWTGSYEQFF. Drawing the rest from reference TRBV5-1 and TRBJ2-1, the complete variable domain is KAGVTQTPRYLIKTRGQQVTLSCSPISGHRSVSWYQQTPGQGLQFLFEYFSETQRNKGNFPGRFSGRQFSNSRSEMNVSTLELGDSALYLCASSWTGSYEQFFGPGTRLTVL.

As for this clonotype: Mismatch with germline at one junction end may stem from a read error. V is TRBV15 and J is TRBJ2-5; a weak D match, TRBD1 (5 bases). This CDR3 has 12 amino acids. The germline CDR1 and CDR2 sequences are LNHNV and YYDKDF (reference sequence). CDR3 DNA: TGTGCCACCGGCAGGGCCGGGGAGACCCAGTACTTC. Translated, it gives CATGRAGETQYF.

This CDR3 reads CSAPVVTEAFF. The CDR3 bases are TGCAGTGCGCCGGTGGTCACTGAAGCTTTCTTT. The rearrangement joins TRBV20-1 to TRBJ1-1; D is unclear. This CDR3 spans 11 amino acids. Germline V gives CDR1 DFQATT, CDR2 SNEGSKA (reference sequence). Trimming shortened V by 6 bases and J by 4 bases, and 9 bases separated the two germline ends.

The table lists this clonotype with many counts. The rearrangement links TRBV10-3 to TRBJ1-2; the D gene is possibly TRBD1 (6 bases). CDR1 and CDR2 (germline): ENHRY, SYGVKD. The CDR3 consists of 15 residues. The V gene lost 6 bases and the J gene lost 0 bases, with 14 bases spanning the gap. The CDR3 reads CAIRVQGSTNYGYTF. In DNA form, the CDR3 reads TGTGCCATCAGGGTACAGGGATCCACTAACTATGGCTACACCTTC.

This clonotype was found a few times. V gene TRBV20-1 combines with J gene TRBJ2-5, with a tentative D call TRBD1 (5 bases). CDR1 and CDR2 (germline): DFQATT, SNEGSKA (reference sequence). The CDR3 runs 16 residues. Trimming removed 0 bases from V and 5 bases from J, with 19 bases in between. The CDR3 sequence is CSAREGMVRAQETQYF. The CDR3 nucleotides are TGCAGTGCTAGAGAAGGAATGGTCAGGGCCCAGGAGACCCAGTACTTC.

V gene TRBV6-1 combines with J gene TRBJ1-2; possibly TRBD1 for D (6 bases). Trimming took 6 bases from V and 0 from J, leaving 11 bases between them. CDR1 and CDR2 from the germline V gene are MNHNS and SASEGT. This CDR3 comprises 14 residues. CDR3 DNA: TGTGCCAGCAGCACCAGGACAGCTAACTATGGCTACACCTTC. It encodes CASSTRTANYGYTF.

This clonotype has more than one count but fewer than ten. V is TRBV13 and J is TRBJ1-3; D is perhaps TRBD1 (6 bases). This CDR3 is built from 15 residues. Germline CDR1 and CDR2: PRHDT and FYEKMQ (reference sequence). V lost 1 base and J lost 4, with 11 bases in between. The chain's CDR3 is CASSLERTAGNTIYF. CDR3 nucleotides: TGTGCCAGCAGCTTAGAAAGGACAGCCGGAAACACCATATATTTT.

This clonotype was detected only a few times. The chain carries TRBV7-9 and TRBJ1-1, with D possibly TRBD1 on 5 matching bases. Germline V gives CDR1 SEHNR, CDR2 FQNEAQ (reference sequence). CDR3 length: 14 residues. Deletions cut 6 bases from V and 2 bases from J, with 13 bases between. The CDR3 reads CASRLTQANTEAFF. As DNA, the CDR3 is TGTGCCAGCAGATTAACACAGGCCAACACTGAAGCTTTCTTT.

This chain uses TRBV5-1 with TRBJ2-1; D unresolved. CDR1 is SGHRS, CDR2 YFSETQ, per germline. V lost 2 bases, J lost 1 base, and 13 bases lay in between. This CDR3 is built from 16 residues. The CDR3 is CASSFSVWGSYNEQFF. In DNA form, the CDR3 reads TGCGCCAGCAGCTTTTCAGTCTGGGGATCCTACAATGAGCAGTTCTTC.

This clonotype was detected a few times. The V and J genes are TRBV20-1 and TRBJ1-1, with D possibly being TRBD1 (5 bases). The length of the CDR3 is 12 residues. Germline V gives CDR1 DFQATT, CDR2 SNEGSKA (reference sequence). Trimming left V 3 bases short and J 4 bases short, with 9 bases between. CDR3 sequence (DNA): TGCAGTGCTAGTTCAGGGCCCACTGAAGCTTTCTTT. Translated, it gives CSASSGPTEAFF.

There are a few counts of this clonotype. V gene TRBV7-9 combines with J gene TRBJ1-2; 9 nucleotides match TRBD1. The CDR3 is 17 amino acids. Germline CDR1 is SEHNR and CDR2 is FQNEAQ (reference sequence). J lost 8 bases, V lost 4 bases, and 17 bases had no gene match. CDR3 coding DNA: TGTGCCAGCAGCTCTGGCCCGGGACAGGGACTTGAGGAAGGCTACACCTTC. Translated: CASSSGPGQGLEEGYTF. Looking up the rest from reference TRBV7-9 and TRBJ1-2 gives the full variable domain: DTGVSQNPRHKITKRGQNVTFRCDPISEHNRLYWYRQTLGQGPEFLTYFQNEAQLEKSRLLSDRFSAERPKGSFSTLEIQRTEQGDSAMYLCASSSGPGQGLEEGYTFGSGTRLTVV.

A word on this clonotype: This may be a read error: a much more frequent sequence differs by one nucleotide. The chain employs TRBV15 and TRBJ2-3, with 10 bases aligning to TRBD2. Germline V lookup: CDR1 LNHNV, CDR2 YYDKDF (reference sequence). This CDR3 region has 16 residues. The CDR3, as DNA: TGTGCCACCAGCAAAGCGGGAGGGCCGTTCGCAGATAGGCAGTATTTT. Its translation is CATSKAGGPFADRQYF.